This T cell receptor beta chain was retrieved from a study of identical twins. General observations from the study: Out-of-frame beta chain sequences displayed weaker excess sharing between twins. Alpha sequences that were out-of-frame and twin-shared showed an excess of low generation probability. Out-of-frame TCR alpha sharing in monozygotic twins exceeded recombination model predictions.

TCRdb fed the 5' RACE reads into MiXCR, producing one record per CDR3 protein. The sample yields 690,000 or so distinct CDR3 sequences, 6% to 6.5% seen once. V trimming: 6 bases; J trimming: 8 bases; junction bases outside the gene matches: 4. CDR1 is MNHNS and CDR2 is SASEGT in the germline V gene. The CDR3 runs to 13 residues. As regards this clonotype: Its antigen remains unknown.

The chain links TRBV6-1 to TRBJ2-1; TRBD2 matches at 10 bases. The clonotype was recovered from a man aged 18-30 years in good health. What was sequenced was naive T cells sorted from blood. CDR3 bases: TGTGCCAGCAGGGAAAGCGGGAGGGATGAGCAGTTCTTC. Translation: CASRESGRDEQFF.